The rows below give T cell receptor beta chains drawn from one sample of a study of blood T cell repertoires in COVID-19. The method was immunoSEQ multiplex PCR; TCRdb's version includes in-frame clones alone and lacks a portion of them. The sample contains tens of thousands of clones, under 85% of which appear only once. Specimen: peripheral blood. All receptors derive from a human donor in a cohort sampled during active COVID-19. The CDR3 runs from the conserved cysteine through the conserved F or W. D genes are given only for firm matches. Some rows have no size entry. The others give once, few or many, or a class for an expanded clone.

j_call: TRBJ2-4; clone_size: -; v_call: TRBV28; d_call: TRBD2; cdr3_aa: CASSSNSGGLLAKNIQYF; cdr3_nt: TGTGCCAGCAGTTCAAACTCGGGGGGACTGCTAGCCAAAAACATTCAGTACTTC
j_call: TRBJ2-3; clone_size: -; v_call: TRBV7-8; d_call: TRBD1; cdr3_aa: CASSSRTGGVDTQYF; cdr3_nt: TGTGCCAGCAGCTCCAGGACAGGGGGCGTAGATACGCAGTATTTT
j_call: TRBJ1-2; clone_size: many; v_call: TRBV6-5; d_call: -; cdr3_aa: CASSGGGGYTF; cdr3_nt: TGTGCCAGCAGCGGTGGTGGTGGCTACACCTTC
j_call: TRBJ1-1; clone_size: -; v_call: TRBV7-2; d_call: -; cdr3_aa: CASSPAGSTTEAFF; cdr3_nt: TGTGCCAGCAGCCCGGCGGGGTCGACCACTGAAGCTTTCTTT
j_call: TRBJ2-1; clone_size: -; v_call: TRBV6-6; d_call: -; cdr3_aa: CASSPGRDYLLYNEQFF; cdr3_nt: TGTGCCAGCAGTCCCGGACGAGACTACCTACTTTACAATGAGCAGTTCTTC
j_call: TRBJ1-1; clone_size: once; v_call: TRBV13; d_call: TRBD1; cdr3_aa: CASSRDRVVSTEAFF; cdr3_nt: TGTGCCAGCAGCCGGGACAGGGTTGTTAGCACTGAAGCTTTCTTT
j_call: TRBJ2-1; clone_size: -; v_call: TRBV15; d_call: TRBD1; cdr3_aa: CATSRAWGQGTYNEQFF; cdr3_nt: TGTGCCACCAGCAGAGCTTGGGGACAGGGAACCTACAATGAGCAGTTCTTC
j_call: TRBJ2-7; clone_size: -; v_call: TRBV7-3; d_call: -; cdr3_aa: CASSFFIAVNYEQYF; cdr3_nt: TGTGCCAGCAGCTTTTTTATCGCGGTAAACTACGAGCAGTACTTC
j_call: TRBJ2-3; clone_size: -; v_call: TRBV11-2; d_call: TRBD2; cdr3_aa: CASSSIAGGADTQYF; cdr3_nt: TGTGCCAGCAGCTCAATAGCGGGGGGGGCAGATACGCAGTATTTT
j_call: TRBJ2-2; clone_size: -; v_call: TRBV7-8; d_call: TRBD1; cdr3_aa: CASSLRDRVNTGELFF; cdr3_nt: TGTGCCAGCAGCTTAAGAGACAGGGTTAACACCGGGGAGCTGTTTTTT
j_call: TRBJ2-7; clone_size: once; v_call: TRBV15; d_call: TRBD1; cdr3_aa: CATSPGGSTYEQYF; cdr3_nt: TGTGCCACCAGCCCAGGGGGCTCAACCTACGAGCAGTACTTC
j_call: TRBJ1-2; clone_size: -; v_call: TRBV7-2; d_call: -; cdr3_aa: CASSLGGGTGYTF; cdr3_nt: TGTGCCAGCAGCTTAGGGGGGGGGACTGGCTACACCTTC
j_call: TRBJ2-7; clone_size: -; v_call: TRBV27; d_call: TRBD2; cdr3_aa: CASSSRTSGGAGSYEQYF; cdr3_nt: TGTGCCAGCAGTTCCCGGACTAGCGGGGGGGCCGGCTCCTACGAGCAGTACTTC
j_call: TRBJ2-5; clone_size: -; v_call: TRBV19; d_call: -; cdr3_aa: CASSITGSGSETQYF; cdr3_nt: TGTGCCAGTAGTATAACGGGTAGCGGATCAGAGACCCAGTACTTC
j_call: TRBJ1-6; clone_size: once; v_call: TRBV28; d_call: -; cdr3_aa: CASSSYRDIASPLHF; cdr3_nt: TGTGCCAGCAGTTCATATCGGGACATTGCTTCACCCCTCCACTTT
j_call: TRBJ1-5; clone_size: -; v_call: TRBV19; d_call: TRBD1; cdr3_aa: CASSTGQGVVNQPQHF; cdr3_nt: TGTGCCAGTAGTACCGGACAGGGGGTTGTCAATCAGCCCCAGCATTTT
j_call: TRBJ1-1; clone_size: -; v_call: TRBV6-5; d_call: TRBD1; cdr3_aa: CASSISGTGGFPFF; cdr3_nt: TGTGCCAGCAGCATATCCGGGACAGGGGGCTTCCCTTTCTTT
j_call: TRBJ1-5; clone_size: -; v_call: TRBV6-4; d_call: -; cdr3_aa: CASSDWAGNQPQHF; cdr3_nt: TGTGCCAGCAGTGACTGGGCAGGCAATCAGCCCCAGCATTTT
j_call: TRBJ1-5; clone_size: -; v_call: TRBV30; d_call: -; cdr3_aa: CAWSVQNQPQHF; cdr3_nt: TGTGCCTGGAGTGTACAAAATCAGCCCCAGCATTTT
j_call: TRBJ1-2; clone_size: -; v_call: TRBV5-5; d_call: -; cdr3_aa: CASSTRTSSYGYTF; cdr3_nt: TGTGCCAGCAGCACGCGGACATCCAGCTATGGCTACACCTTC
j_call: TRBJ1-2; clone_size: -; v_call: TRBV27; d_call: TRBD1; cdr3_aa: CASSFNQGVYGYTF; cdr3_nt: TGTGCCAGCAGTTTTAACCAGGGGGTCTATGGCTACACCTTC
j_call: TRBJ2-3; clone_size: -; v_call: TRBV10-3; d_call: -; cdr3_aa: CAISGTPDTQYF; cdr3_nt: TGTGCCATCAGTGGGACTCCCGATACGCAGTATTTT
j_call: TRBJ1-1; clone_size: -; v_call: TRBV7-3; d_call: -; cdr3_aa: CASSLTGLGNGVLNTEAFF; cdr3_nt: TGTGCCAGCAGCTTAACGGGTCTTGGAAATGGAGTACTGAACACTGAAGCTTTCTTT
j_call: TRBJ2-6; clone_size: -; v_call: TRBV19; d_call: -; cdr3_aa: CASSMRGPGANVLTF; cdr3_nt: TGTGCCAGTAGTATGAGAGGCCCTGGGGCCAACGTCCTGACTTTC
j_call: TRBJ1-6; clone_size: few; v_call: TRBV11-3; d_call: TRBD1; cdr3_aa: CASSTGTGDPPLHF; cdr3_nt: TGTGCCAGCAGCACCGGGACAGGGGACCCACCCCTCCACTTT
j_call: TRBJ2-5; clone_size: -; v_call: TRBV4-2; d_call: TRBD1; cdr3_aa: CASSQRPQGAGETQYF; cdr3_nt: TGTGCCAGCAGCCAAAGACCACAGGGGGCAGGAGAGACCCAGTACTTC
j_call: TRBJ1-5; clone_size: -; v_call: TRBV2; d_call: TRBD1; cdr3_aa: CASSDGGTGAQPQHF; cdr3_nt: TGTGCCAGCAGTGATGGGGGGACAGGGGCTCAGCCCCAGCATTTT
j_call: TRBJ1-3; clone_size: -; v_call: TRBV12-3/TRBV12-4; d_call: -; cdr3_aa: CANSLSGNTIYF; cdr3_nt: TGTGCCAACAGCCTCTCCGGAAACACCATATATTTT
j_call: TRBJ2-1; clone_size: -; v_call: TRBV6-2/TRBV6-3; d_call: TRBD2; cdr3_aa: CASSRSAGGANEQFF; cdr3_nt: TGTGCCAGCAGTCGCTCAGCGGGGGGGGCCAATGAGCAGTTCTTC
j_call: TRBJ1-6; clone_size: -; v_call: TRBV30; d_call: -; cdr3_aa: CAWTRQAGIFAPLHF; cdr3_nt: TGTGCCTGGACCAGACAGGCAGGTATCTTCGCACCCCTCCACTTT
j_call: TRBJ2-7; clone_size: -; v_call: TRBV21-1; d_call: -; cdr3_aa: CASSKGACRREGAYEQYF; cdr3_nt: TGTGCCAGCAGCAAAGGTGCCTGTCGGAGGGAAGGGGCCTACGAGCAGTACTTC
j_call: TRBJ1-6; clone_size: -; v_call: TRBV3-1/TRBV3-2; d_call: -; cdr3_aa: CASSPVGRNSPLHF; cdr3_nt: TGTGCCAGCAGCCCCGTGGGGCGAAATTCACCCCTCCACTTT
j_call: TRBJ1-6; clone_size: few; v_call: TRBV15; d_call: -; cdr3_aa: CATSRVDSPLHF; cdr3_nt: TGTGCCACCAGCAGAGTCGATTCACCCCTCCACTTT
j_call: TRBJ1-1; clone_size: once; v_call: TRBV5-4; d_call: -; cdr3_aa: CASSQQGNTEAFF; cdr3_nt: TGTGCCAGCAGCCAACAGGGGAACACTGAAGCTTTCTTT
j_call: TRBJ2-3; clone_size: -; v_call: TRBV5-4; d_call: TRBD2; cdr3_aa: CASSLSERGGTDTQYF; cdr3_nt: TGTGCCAGCAGCTTGTCCGAGCGGGGGGGCACAGATACGCAGTATTTT
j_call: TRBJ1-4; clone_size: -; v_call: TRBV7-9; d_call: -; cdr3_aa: CASSSFWRVATNEKLFF; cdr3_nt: TGTGCCAGCAGCTCCTTTTGGAGAGTTGCAACTAATGAAAAACTGTTTTTT
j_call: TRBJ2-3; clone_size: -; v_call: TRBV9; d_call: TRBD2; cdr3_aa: CASSESSGGADTQYF; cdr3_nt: TGTGCCAGCAGCGAATCTAGCGGGGGGGCGGATACGCAGTATTTT
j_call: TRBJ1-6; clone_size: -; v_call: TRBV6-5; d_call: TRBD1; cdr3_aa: CASTLRTGGSPLHF; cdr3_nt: TGTGCCAGCACTTTAAGGACAGGAGGATCACCCCTCCACTTT
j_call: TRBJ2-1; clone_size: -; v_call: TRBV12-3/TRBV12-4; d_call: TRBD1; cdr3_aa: CASTLTGNNEQFF; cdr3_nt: TGTGCCAGCACCCTGACAGGGAACAATGAGCAGTTCTTC
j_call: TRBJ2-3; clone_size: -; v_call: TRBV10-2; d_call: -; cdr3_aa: CASSVVGGSTDTQYF; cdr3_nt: TGCGCCAGCAGTGTCGTGGGGGGTTCCACAGATACGCAGTATTTT
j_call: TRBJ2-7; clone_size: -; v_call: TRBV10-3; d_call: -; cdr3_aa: CAIRGTLRSYEQYF; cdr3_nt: TGTGCCATCAGAGGGACTTTACGTTCCTACGAGCAGTACTTC
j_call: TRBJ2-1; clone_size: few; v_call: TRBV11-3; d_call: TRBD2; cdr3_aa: CASSPGGSSSYNEQFF; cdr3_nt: TGTGCCAGTTCACCGGGGGGATCGAGCTCCTACAATGAGCAGTTCTTC
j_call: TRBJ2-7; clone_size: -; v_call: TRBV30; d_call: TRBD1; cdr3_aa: CAWSDRGYEQYF; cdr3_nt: TGTGCCTGGAGTGACAGGGGCTACGAGCAGTACTTC
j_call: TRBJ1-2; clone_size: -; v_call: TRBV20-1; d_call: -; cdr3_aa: CSATEGNGYTF; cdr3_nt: TGCAGTGCTACTGAGGGCAATGGCTACACCTTC
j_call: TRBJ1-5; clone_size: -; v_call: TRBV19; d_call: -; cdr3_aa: CASSMGGGAGQPQHF; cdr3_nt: TGTGCCAGTAGTATGGGCGGGGGGGCTGGACAGCCCCAGCATTTT
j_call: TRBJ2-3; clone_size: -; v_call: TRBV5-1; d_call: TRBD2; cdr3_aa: CASSFGLAGVTDTQYF; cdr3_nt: TGCGCCAGCAGCTTTGGACTAGCGGGGGTCACAGATACGCAGTATTTT
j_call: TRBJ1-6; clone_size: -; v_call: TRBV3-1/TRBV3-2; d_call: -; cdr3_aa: CASSQDEIFGSPLHF; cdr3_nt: TGTGCCAGCAGCCAAGATGAGATCTTTGGTTCACCCCTCCACTTT
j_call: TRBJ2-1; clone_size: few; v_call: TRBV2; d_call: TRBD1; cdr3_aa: CASSEEGTGPYNEQFF; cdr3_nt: TGTGCCAGCAGTGAAGAGGGGACAGGTCCCTACAATGAGCAGTTCTTC
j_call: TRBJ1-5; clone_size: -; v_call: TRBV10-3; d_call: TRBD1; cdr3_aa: CAISEEGYGQATLSNQPQHF; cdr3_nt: TGTGCCATCAGTGAGGAGGGGTATGGACAGGCAACTTTGAGCAATCAGCCCCAGCATTTT
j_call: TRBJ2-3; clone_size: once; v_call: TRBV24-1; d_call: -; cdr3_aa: CATSDHRAPDTQYF; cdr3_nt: TGTGCCACCAGTGATCATCGCGCACCGGATACGCAGTATTTT
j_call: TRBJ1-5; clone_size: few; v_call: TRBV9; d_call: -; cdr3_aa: CASSKTPSSNQPQHF; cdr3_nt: TGTGCCAGCAGCAAGACACCTTCGAGCAATCAGCCCCAGCATTTT
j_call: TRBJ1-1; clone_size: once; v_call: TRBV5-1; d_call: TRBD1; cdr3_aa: CASSPRQGMNTEAFF; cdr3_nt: TGCGCCAGCAGCCCGAGACAGGGGATGAACACTGAAGCTTTCTTT
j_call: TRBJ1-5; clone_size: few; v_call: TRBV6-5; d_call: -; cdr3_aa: CATDRTVSNQPQHF; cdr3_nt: TGTGCCACCGATCGGACAGTAAGCAATCAGCCCCAGCATTTT